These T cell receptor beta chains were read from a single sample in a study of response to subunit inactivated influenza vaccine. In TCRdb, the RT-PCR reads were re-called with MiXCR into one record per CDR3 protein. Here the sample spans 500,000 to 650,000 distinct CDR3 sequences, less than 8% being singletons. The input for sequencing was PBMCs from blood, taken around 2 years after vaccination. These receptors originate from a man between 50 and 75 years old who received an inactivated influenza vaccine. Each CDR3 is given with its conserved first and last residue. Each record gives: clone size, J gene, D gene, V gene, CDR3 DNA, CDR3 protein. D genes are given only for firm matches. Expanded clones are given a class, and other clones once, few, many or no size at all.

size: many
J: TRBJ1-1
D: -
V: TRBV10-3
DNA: TGTGCCATCACGGGTAAGGGGCAGGGGAGAACTGAAGCTTTCTTT
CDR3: CAITGKGQGRTEAFF

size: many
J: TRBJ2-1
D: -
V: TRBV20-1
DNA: TGCAGTGTTCGGTGGGGCGGGGCCTACAATGAGCAGTTCTTC
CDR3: CSVRWGGAYNEQFF

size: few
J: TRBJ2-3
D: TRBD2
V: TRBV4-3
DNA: TGCGCCAGCAGCCCAGGACTAGCGGGAGGGCCGGGCACAGATACGCAGTATTTT
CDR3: CASSPGLAGGPGTDTQYF

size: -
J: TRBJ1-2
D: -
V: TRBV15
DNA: TGTGCCACCAGTCACGGGGGGGGGAACTATGGCTACACCTTC
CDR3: CATSHGGGNYGYTF

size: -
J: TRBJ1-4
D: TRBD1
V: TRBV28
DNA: TGTGCCAGCAGATCCGGGACAGGGTATGGTGAAAAACTGTTTTTT
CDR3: CASRSGTGYGEKLFF

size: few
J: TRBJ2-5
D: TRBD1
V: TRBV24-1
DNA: TGTGCCACCAGCGACAGGGCCCAAGAGACCCAGTACTTC
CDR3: CATSDRAQETQYF

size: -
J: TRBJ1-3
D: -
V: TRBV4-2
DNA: TGTGCCAGCAGCCAGGACGCTTACACTGGAAACACCATATATTTT
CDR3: CASSQDAYTGNTIYF

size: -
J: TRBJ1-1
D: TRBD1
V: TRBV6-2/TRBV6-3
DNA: TGTGCCAGCACTGCGGACAGGGCCACTGAAGCTTTCTTT
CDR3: CASTADRATEAFF

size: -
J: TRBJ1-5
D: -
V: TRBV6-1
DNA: TGTGCCAGCAGCCCCGAATTCAGGGGTAATCAGCCCCAGCATTTT
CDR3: CASSPEFRGNQPQHF

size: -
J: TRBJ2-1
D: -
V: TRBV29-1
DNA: TGCAGCGTTGAGTGGGAGGCTGCATACAATGAGCAGTTCTTC
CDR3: CSVEWEAAYNEQFF